The 9 T cell receptor beta chains in this list originate from one sample, sequenced in a study of T cell responses to AZD1222 COVID-19 vaccine. Produced via immunoSEQ multiplex PCR; TCRdb's table is partial and in-frame only. Altogether more than 150,000 clones are present, 85% to 90% being singletons, with the ten largest covering 0.49%. The source material was peripheral blood, sampled on day 0 of AZD1222 vaccination. Receptors were obtained from an adult in good health.

This sequence joins TRBV19 and TRBJ1-2, with no clear D. CDR1 and CDR2 from the germline V gene are LNHDA and SQIVND (reference sequence). V gave up 1 base and J gave up 0 bases, with 6 bases separating them. The CDR3 length is 14 residues. In nucleotides, the CDR3 is TGTGCCAGTAGTATAGGCACAGCTAACTATGGCTACACCTTC. This gives the protein CASSIGTANYGYTF.

The rearrangement uses TRBV9 and TRBJ1-1; D call uncertain. The CDR3 extends over 16 amino acids. CDR1 and CDR2 (germline): SGDLS, YYNGEE. Trimming cost V 0 bases and J 6 bases, with 18 bases left between them. The DNA for the CDR3 is TGTGCCAGCAGCGTAGGGGCGGGCCAAGGGTCATCTGAAGCTTTCTTT. Its translation: CASSVGAGQGSSEAFF.

The chain uses TRBV11-2 and TRBJ1-1, with D uncertain. The CDR3 is 16 residues long. Germline loops: CDR1 SGHAT, CDR2 FQNNGV. Trimming removed 0 bases from V and 1 base from J, with 12 bases in between. CDR3 in DNA: TGTGCCAGCAGCTTAGAGCTAGGTAACAAGAACACTGAAGCTTTCTTT. Translation gives CASSLELGNKNTEAFF.

A few counts support this clone. The chain uses TRBV7-2 and TRBJ1-4; tentative D call: TRBD1 (6 bases). The CDR3 is 15 amino acids. V gave up 5 bases and J gave up 3 bases, with 13 bases separating them. Germline V gives CDR1 SGHTA, CDR2 FQGNSA. CDR3 amino acids: CASSTQTGPNEKLFF. CDR3 sequence (DNA): TGTGCCAGCAGCACCCAGACAGGTCCTAATGAAAAACTGTTTTTT.

The V and J genes are TRBV9 and TRBJ2-3, with D perhaps TRBD1 or TRBD2 (5 bases each). Trimming took off 3 bases at V and 2 bases at J, with 13 bases between the two ends. Germline-derived CDR1 and CDR2 are SGDLS and YYNGEE. CDR3 size: 15 residues. The CDR3 reads CASSEPGRTTDTQYF. For the CDR3, the DNA is TGTGCCAGCAGCGAGCCGGGACGGACCACAGATACGCAGTATTTT.

V gene TRBV28 combines with J gene TRBJ2-7; D may match TRBD1 or TRBD2 (5 bases each). The CDR3 is 15 residues long. The germline V and J ends were trimmed by 8 bases and 0 bases, with 17 bases remaining between them. From germline, CDR1 is MDHEN and CDR2 SYDVKM. CDR3 nucleotide sequence: TGTGCCAGCCTAGCTCAGGCAGGGAGCTCCTACGAGCAGTACTTC. It specifies CASLAQAGSSYEQYF.

Only a few counts were recorded for this clone. The chain couples TRBV5-5 to TRBJ2-7; D is ambiguous. CDR1 is SGHKS and CDR2 is YYEKEE in the germline V gene (reference sequence). CDR3 length equals 13 residues. Trimming took off 4 bases at V and 3 bases at J, with 11 bases between the two ends. The CDR3 DNA reads TGTGCCAGCAGCCCGGACCTAAACTACGAGCAGTACTTC. Amino acids: CASSPDLNYEQYF.

The chain is built from TRBV6-1 and TRBJ2-7; 8 positions agree with TRBD1. Trimming took 1 base from V and 2 from J; bases not matched to a gene: 4. This CDR3 spans 15 amino acids. The V gene's germline CDR1 is MNHNS and CDR2 SASEGT. The CDR3, as DNA: TGTGCCAGCAGTGAAGAGGGGACAGGCCCCTACGAGCAGTACTTC. This translates into CASSEEGTGPYEQYF.

The chain carries TRBV7-3 and TRBJ2-7; TRBD1 or TRBD2 may be the D gene (5 bases each). This CDR3 spans 14 amino acids. CDR1 and CDR2 (germline): SGHTA, FQGTGA. Trimming pared 5 bases from V and 2 bases from J, leaving 13 bases between. The CDR3 is CASSAGTGTYEQYF. The CDR3 nucleotides read TGTGCCAGCAGCGCCGGGACGGGGACCTACGAGCAGTACTTC.